Listed below are T cell receptor beta chains from one sample, sequenced in a study of blood T cell repertoires in COVID-19. Clones were sequenced by immunoSEQ multiplex PCR, and TCRdb holds only the in-frame ones, with some missing. The table records nearly 200,000 clones, 89% of them present only once. The source material was PBMCs or T cells enriched from blood (not recorded which). These receptors were collected from a woman younger than 35 who had recovered from COVID-19. Both conserved end residues are part of each CDR3. Each record gives: CDR3 protein, CDR3 DNA, J gene, CDR3 length, V gene, clone size, D gene. A D gene is named only where the DNA matches it firmly. Part of the rows lack a size; the others show once, few, many or a class for expanded clones.

cdr3_aa: CASSDPGYGYTF
cdr3_nt: TGTGCCAGCAGTGATCCAGGCTATGGCTACACCTTC
j_call: TRBJ1-2
cdr3_length: 12
v_call: TRBV2
clone_size: -
d_call: -

cdr3_aa: CASSQESRTVYNEQFF
cdr3_nt: TGCGCCAGCAGCCAAGAATCCAGGACAGTTTACAATGAGCAGTTCTTC
j_call: TRBJ2-1
cdr3_length: 16
v_call: TRBV4-1
clone_size: -
d_call: -

cdr3_aa: CSVGWGAETQYF
cdr3_nt: TGCAGCGTGGGCTGGGGAGCAGAGACCCAGTACTTC
j_call: TRBJ2-5
cdr3_length: 12
v_call: TRBV29-1
clone_size: -
d_call: -

cdr3_aa: CASSGYRDRGQPYEQYF
cdr3_nt: TGTGCCAGCAGCGGATACCGCGACAGGGGTCAGCCCTACGAGCAGTACTTC
j_call: TRBJ2-7
cdr3_length: 17
v_call: TRBV21-1
clone_size: -
d_call: -

cdr3_aa: CASSFSGPTGELFF
cdr3_nt: TGTGCCAGCAGTTTTAGCGGCCCCACCGGGGAGCTGTTTTTT
j_call: TRBJ2-2
cdr3_length: 14
v_call: TRBV27
clone_size: -
d_call: -

cdr3_aa: CASSRTGTGANVLTF
cdr3_nt: TGCGCCAGCAGTCGGACAGGGACTGGGGCCAACGTCCTGACTTTC
j_call: TRBJ2-6
cdr3_length: 15
v_call: TRBV4-1
clone_size: -
d_call: TRBD1

cdr3_aa: CASSGSNYGYTF
cdr3_nt: TGTGCCAGCAGCGGGAGTAACTATGGCTACACCTTC
j_call: TRBJ1-2
cdr3_length: 12
v_call: TRBV28
clone_size: -
d_call: -

cdr3_aa: CASSLKAVNTEAFF
cdr3_nt: TGTGCCAGCAGTTTAAAGGCGGTGAACACTGAAGCTTTCTTT
j_call: TRBJ1-1
cdr3_length: 14
v_call: TRBV28
clone_size: -
d_call: -

cdr3_aa: CASSLRLAGGQGTDTQYF
cdr3_nt: TGTGCCAGCAGCCTCAGACTAGCGGGGGGGCAGGGGACAGATACGCAGTATTTT
j_call: TRBJ2-3
cdr3_length: 18
v_call: TRBV6-2/TRBV6-3
clone_size: -
d_call: TRBD2

cdr3_aa: CASSEFARNSPLHF
cdr3_nt: TGTGCCAGCAGTGAGTTCGCCAGAAATTCACCCCTCCACTTT
j_call: TRBJ1-6
cdr3_length: 14
v_call: TRBV6-1
clone_size: -
d_call: -

cdr3_aa: CASSEWARGGAINGYTF
cdr3_nt: TGTGCCAGCAGTGAATGGGCCCGAGGGGGCGCAATTAATGGCTACACCTTC
j_call: TRBJ1-2
cdr3_length: 17
v_call: TRBV25-1
clone_size: -
d_call: TRBD1

cdr3_aa: CASRRGHTGYTF
cdr3_nt: TGTGCCAGCAGAAGGGGACATACTGGCTACACCTTC
j_call: TRBJ1-2
cdr3_length: 12
v_call: TRBV6-5
clone_size: -
d_call: -

cdr3_aa: CASSVTGQGNQPQHF
cdr3_nt: TGTGCCAGCAGCGTGACAGGGCAGGGCAATCAGCCCCAGCATTTT
j_call: TRBJ1-5
cdr3_length: 15
v_call: TRBV13
clone_size: -
d_call: TRBD1

cdr3_aa: CASSFWGVNTEAFF
cdr3_nt: TGTGCCAGCAGTTTTTGGGGAGTGAACACTGAAGCTTTCTTT
j_call: TRBJ1-1
cdr3_length: 14
v_call: TRBV28
clone_size: -
d_call: -

cdr3_aa: CAISWDRGQAYEQYF
cdr3_nt: TGTGCCATCAGTTGGGACAGGGGGCAAGCGTACGAGCAGTACTTC
j_call: TRBJ2-7
cdr3_length: 15
v_call: TRBV10-3
clone_size: -
d_call: TRBD1

cdr3_aa: CAWLMAGGHHEQFF
cdr3_nt: TGTGCCTGGTTAATGGCGGGGGGGCATCATGAGCAGTTCTTC
j_call: TRBJ2-1
cdr3_length: 14
v_call: TRBV30
clone_size: -
d_call: TRBD2

cdr3_aa: CAISESRGTEAFF
cdr3_nt: TGTGCCATCAGTGAGTCTAGGGGAACTGAAGCTTTCTTT
j_call: TRBJ1-1
cdr3_length: 13
v_call: TRBV10-3
clone_size: -
d_call: -

cdr3_aa: CASSERGQPTTNEKLFF
cdr3_nt: TGCGCCAGCAGTGAGCGGGGACAGCCCACAACTAATGAAAAACTGTTTTTT
j_call: TRBJ1-4
cdr3_length: 17
v_call: TRBV10-1
clone_size: few
d_call: TRBD1

cdr3_aa: CASSALPWDRLYEQYF
cdr3_nt: TGTGCCAGCAGCGCACTCCCCTGGGACAGGTTATACGAGCAGTACTTC
j_call: TRBJ2-7
cdr3_length: 16
v_call: TRBV11-2
clone_size: -
d_call: TRBD1

cdr3_aa: CASSQPLGRVGSTGELFF
cdr3_nt: TGTGCCAGCAGCCAACCTCTCGGGAGGGTAGGCAGCACCGGGGAGCTGTTTTTT
j_call: TRBJ2-2
cdr3_length: 18
v_call: TRBV3-1/TRBV3-2
clone_size: -
d_call: TRBD2

cdr3_aa: CATTGSSPADTGELFF
cdr3_nt: TGCGCCACCACTGGGTCATCACCGGCGGACACCGGGGAGCTGTTTTTT
j_call: TRBJ2-2
cdr3_length: 16
v_call: TRBV5-1
clone_size: -
d_call: -

cdr3_aa: CASSPRGGSTEAFF
cdr3_nt: TGCGCCAGCAGCCCCCGTGGGGGCAGCACTGAAGCTTTCTTT
j_call: TRBJ1-1
cdr3_length: 14
v_call: TRBV4-1
clone_size: -
d_call: -

cdr3_aa: CASGGAYEQYF
cdr3_nt: TGTGCCAGCGGGGGGGCCTACGAGCAGTACTTC
j_call: TRBJ2-7
cdr3_length: 11
v_call: TRBV28
clone_size: once
d_call: TRBD2

cdr3_aa: CASSNPDRANYGYTF
cdr3_nt: TGTGCCAGCAGTAACCCGGACAGGGCTAACTATGGCTACACCTTC
j_call: TRBJ1-2
cdr3_length: 15
v_call: TRBV2
clone_size: -
d_call: TRBD1

cdr3_aa: CASRLAAWFTDTQYF
cdr3_nt: TGTGCCAGCAGGCTAGCGGCCTGGTTCACAGATACGCAGTATTTT
j_call: TRBJ2-3
cdr3_length: 15
v_call: TRBV11-3
clone_size: -
d_call: TRBD2

cdr3_aa: CASSEGGTEAFF
cdr3_nt: TGCGCCAGCAGTGAAGGAGGGACTGAAGCTTTCTTT
j_call: TRBJ1-1
cdr3_length: 12
v_call: TRBV10-1
clone_size: -
d_call: -

cdr3_aa: CASSEQERTEAFF
cdr3_nt: TGTGCCAGCAGTGAACAGGAGAGGACTGAAGCTTTCTTT
j_call: TRBJ1-1
cdr3_length: 13
v_call: TRBV6-4
clone_size: -
d_call: -

cdr3_aa: CASSIGPTYEQYF
cdr3_nt: TGTGCCAGTAGTATTGGCCCCACCTACGAGCAGTACTTC
j_call: TRBJ2-7
cdr3_length: 13
v_call: TRBV19
clone_size: -
d_call: -

cdr3_aa: CASSSLQGSHEQYF
cdr3_nt: TGTGCCAGCAGCTCACTCCAGGGGAGCCACGAGCAGTACTTC
j_call: TRBJ2-7
cdr3_length: 14
v_call: TRBV11-2
clone_size: -
d_call: -

cdr3_aa: CASSQVRSPLTGKSEAFF
cdr3_nt: TGTGCCAGCAGCCAAGTCCGCTCCCCCCTCACAGGGAAATCTGAAGCTTTCTTT
j_call: TRBJ1-1
cdr3_length: 18
v_call: TRBV3-1/TRBV3-2
clone_size: -
d_call: -

cdr3_aa: CASRADSRYGYTF
cdr3_nt: TGTGCCAGCAGGGCCGACAGTCGCTATGGCTACACCTTC
j_call: TRBJ1-2
cdr3_length: 13
v_call: TRBV6-5
clone_size: few
d_call: -

cdr3_aa: CASSLGSGSGETQYF
cdr3_nt: TGTGCCAGCAGCTTAGGGTCGGGTTCGGGGGAGACCCAGTACTTC
j_call: TRBJ2-5
cdr3_length: 15
v_call: TRBV11-2
clone_size: -
d_call: -

cdr3_aa: CASSGEVTDTQYF
cdr3_nt: TGTGCCAGCAGCGGGGAAGTCACAGATACGCAGTATTTT
j_call: TRBJ2-3
cdr3_length: 13
v_call: TRBV12-3/TRBV12-4
clone_size: -
d_call: -

cdr3_aa: CASRTTGEGGYTF
cdr3_nt: TGTGCCAGCAGGACGACAGGGGAAGGCGGCTACACCTTC
j_call: TRBJ1-2
cdr3_length: 13
v_call: TRBV12-3/TRBV12-4
clone_size: -
d_call: TRBD1

cdr3_aa: CSGYRDPYEQYF
cdr3_nt: TGCAGCGGATACAGGGATCCCTACGAGCAGTACTTC
j_call: TRBJ2-7
cdr3_length: 12
v_call: TRBV29-1
clone_size: -
d_call: -

cdr3_aa: CASSQGTGAFYEQYF
cdr3_nt: TGTGCCAGCAGCCAGGGAACAGGGGCGTTCTACGAGCAGTACTTC
j_call: TRBJ2-7
cdr3_length: 15
v_call: TRBV3-1/TRBV3-2
clone_size: -
d_call: TRBD1

cdr3_aa: CASSPMGGSYNEQFF
cdr3_nt: TGTGCCAGCAGCCCAATGGGGGGATCCTACAATGAGCAGTTCTTC
j_call: TRBJ2-1
cdr3_length: 15
v_call: TRBV6-5
clone_size: -
d_call: -

cdr3_aa: CASRRQGGDGYTF
cdr3_nt: TGTGCCAGCAGGAGACAGGGCGGGGATGGCTACACCTTC
j_call: TRBJ1-2
cdr3_length: 13
v_call: TRBV28
clone_size: -
d_call: TRBD1

cdr3_aa: CASSEVGGIVADTQYF
cdr3_nt: TGTGCCAGCAGTGAAGTTGGGGGGATCGTGGCAGATACGCAGTATTTT
j_call: TRBJ2-3
cdr3_length: 16
v_call: TRBV2
clone_size: -
d_call: -

cdr3_aa: CASSLRPPNRERGDEQFF
cdr3_nt: TGTGCCAGCAGCTTAAGACCCCCAAACAGAGAGCGGGGGGATGAGCAGTTCTTC
j_call: TRBJ2-1
cdr3_length: 18
v_call: TRBV7-3
clone_size: -
d_call: TRBD2

cdr3_aa: CASSFRTLNTGELFF
cdr3_nt: TGCGCCAGCAGCTTCAGGACACTGAACACCGGGGAGCTGTTTTTT
j_call: TRBJ2-2
cdr3_length: 15
v_call: TRBV5-1
clone_size: -
d_call: -

cdr3_aa: CAISVRGAFVSGELFF
cdr3_nt: TGTGCCATCAGTGTCCGGGGGGCCTTTGTCTCCGGGGAGCTGTTTTTT
j_call: TRBJ2-2
cdr3_length: 16
v_call: TRBV10-3
clone_size: -
d_call: -

cdr3_aa: CASSPGGIEYEQYF
cdr3_nt: TGTGCCAGCAGCCCGGGGGGCATCGAGTACGAGCAGTACTTC
j_call: TRBJ2-7
cdr3_length: 14
v_call: TRBV7-2
clone_size: -
d_call: -

cdr3_aa: CAWSAYRDSNQPQHF
cdr3_nt: TGTGCCTGGAGTGCCTATCGAGATAGCAATCAGCCCCAGCATTTT
j_call: TRBJ1-5
cdr3_length: 15
v_call: TRBV30
clone_size: -
d_call: -

cdr3_aa: CASRRGTANEKLFF
cdr3_nt: TGTGCCAGCAGGCGTGGGACAGCAAATGAAAAACTGTTTTTT
j_call: TRBJ1-4
cdr3_length: 14
v_call: TRBV28
clone_size: -
d_call: TRBD1

cdr3_aa: CASSLGPGGRYGYTF
cdr3_nt: TGTGCCAGCAGTTTAGGGCCAGGGGGGAGGTATGGCTACACCTTC
j_call: TRBJ1-2
cdr3_length: 15
v_call: TRBV28
clone_size: -
d_call: TRBD1

cdr3_aa: CASSPPGGLSYNEQFF
cdr3_nt: TGTGCCAGCAGCCCCCCCGGGGGACTATCGTACAATGAGCAGTTCTTC
j_call: TRBJ2-1
cdr3_length: 16
v_call: TRBV5-6
clone_size: -
d_call: TRBD2

cdr3_aa: CASSRVVVETSPLHF
cdr3_nt: TGTGCCAGCAGCCGAGTTGTTGTTGAAACTTCACCCCTCCACTTT
j_call: TRBJ1-6
cdr3_length: 15
v_call: TRBV6-5
clone_size: -
d_call: -

cdr3_aa: CASRPPGQAYEQYF
cdr3_nt: TGTGCCAGCAGGCCACCGGGACAAGCCTACGAGCAGTACTTC
j_call: TRBJ2-7
cdr3_length: 14
v_call: TRBV11-2
clone_size: -
d_call: -

cdr3_aa: CSARQGGKLFF
cdr3_nt: TGCAGTGCACGACAGGGGGGAAAACTGTTTTTT
j_call: TRBJ1-4
cdr3_length: 11
v_call: TRBV20-1
clone_size: -
d_call: TRBD1

cdr3_aa: CASSPLTGFGETQYF
cdr3_nt: TGTGCCAGCTCGCCTTTGACAGGTTTCGGGGAGACCCAGTACTTC
j_call: TRBJ2-5
cdr3_length: 15
v_call: TRBV18
clone_size: -
d_call: -

cdr3_aa: CASHLGGSLNTEAFF
cdr3_nt: TGTGCCAGTCATCTTGGTGGGAGTTTGAACACTGAAGCTTTCTTT
j_call: TRBJ1-1
cdr3_length: 15
v_call: TRBV19
clone_size: -
d_call: -

cdr3_aa: CASKGWRGAYNEQFF
cdr3_nt: TGTGCCAGCAAGGGGTGGCGGGGGGCATACAATGAGCAGTTCTTC
j_call: TRBJ2-1
cdr3_length: 15
v_call: TRBV27
clone_size: -
d_call: TRBD2

cdr3_aa: CAISSGTGVDEQYF
cdr3_nt: TGTGCCATCAGTTCCGGGACAGGGGTCGACGAGCAGTACTTC
j_call: TRBJ2-7
cdr3_length: 14
v_call: TRBV10-3
clone_size: -
d_call: TRBD1

cdr3_aa: CASSTEGGIAEAFF
cdr3_nt: TGTGCCAGTAGTACGGAAGGGGGTATTGCTGAAGCTTTCTTT
j_call: TRBJ1-1
cdr3_length: 14
v_call: TRBV19
clone_size: -
d_call: -

cdr3_aa: CASSLGRTYGYTF
cdr3_nt: TGTGCCAGCAGCCTTGGACGGACTTATGGCTACACCTTC
j_call: TRBJ1-2
cdr3_length: 13
v_call: TRBV12-3/TRBV12-4
clone_size: -
d_call: -

cdr3_aa: CASRGGLGSPLHF
cdr3_nt: TGTGCCAGCAGGGGGGGGCTGGGTTCACCCCTCCACTTT
j_call: TRBJ1-6
cdr3_length: 13
v_call: TRBV6-5
clone_size: -
d_call: -